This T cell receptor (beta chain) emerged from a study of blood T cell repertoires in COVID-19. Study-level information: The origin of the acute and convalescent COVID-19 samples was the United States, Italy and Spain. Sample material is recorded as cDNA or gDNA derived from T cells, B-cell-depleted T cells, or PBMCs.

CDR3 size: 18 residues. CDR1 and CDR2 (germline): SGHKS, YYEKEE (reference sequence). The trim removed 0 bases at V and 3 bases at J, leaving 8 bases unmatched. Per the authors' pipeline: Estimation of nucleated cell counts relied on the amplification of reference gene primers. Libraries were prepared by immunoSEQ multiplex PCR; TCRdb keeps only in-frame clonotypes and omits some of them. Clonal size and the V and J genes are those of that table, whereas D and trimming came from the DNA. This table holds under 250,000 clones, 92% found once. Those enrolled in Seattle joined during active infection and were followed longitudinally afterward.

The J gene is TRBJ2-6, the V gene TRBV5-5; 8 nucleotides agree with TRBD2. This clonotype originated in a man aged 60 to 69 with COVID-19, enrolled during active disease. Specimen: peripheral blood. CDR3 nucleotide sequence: TGTGCCAGCAGCTTGGCCCCGGGGGGGGTCGGTGGGGCCAACGTCCTGACTTTC. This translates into CASSLAPGGVGGANVLTF.